The 32 T cell receptor beta chains below come from one sample, sequenced in a study of T cell responses to AZD1222 COVID-19 vaccine. Only in-frame clones appear in the TCRdb table, and some are missing; sequencing was by immunoSEQ multiplex PCR. The table records 90,000 to 120,000 clones, around 84% of them present only once. Sample: peripheral blood, taken on day 0 of AZD1222 vaccination. The receptors come from an adult in good health.

The V and J genes are TRBV25-1 and TRBJ1-5, with D hard to call. Trimming removed 6 bases from V and 9 bases from J, with 9 bases in between. Germline V gives CDR1 MGHDK, CDR2 SYGVNS. There are 11 residues in the CDR3. CDR3 bases: TGTGCCAGCAGAACTGGTCGGCCCCAGCATTTT. Protein product: CASRTGRPQHF.

This clone has only a few counts. This chain links TRBV27 with TRBJ2-2; 10 positions agree with TRBD2. CDR3 length: 14 amino acids. The ends lost 6 bases at V and 7 bases at J; junction bases unmatched: 5. Germline CDR1 is MNHEY and CDR2 is SMNVEV (reference sequence). CDR3 protein: CASSLAGADGELFF. The CDR3, as DNA: TGTGCCAGCAGCCTAGCGGGAGCTGACGGGGAGCTGTTTTTT.

This clone was detected only once. V usage is TRBV24-1 and J usage is TRBJ2-1, with D perhaps TRBD2 (5 bases). V lost 9 bases and J lost 4, with 15 bases in between. The CDR3 runs 14 residues. CDR1 is KGHDR, CDR2 SFDVKD, per germline. The CDR3 nucleotides are TGTGCCACCGAGACTACAGCGAAGTACAATGAGCAGTTCTTC. It is translated as CATETTAKYNEQFF.

This sequence joins TRBV30 and TRBJ1-3; weak D call: TRBD1 (5 bases). CDR3 length: 15 amino acids. Between the trimmed V and J ends, which lost 0 bases and 0 bases, there was a span of 9 bases. CDR1 is GTSNPN and CDR2 is SVGIG in the germline V gene (reference sequence). CDR3 bases: TGTGCCTGGAGTGTATTGGGGACCTCTGGAAACACCATATATTTT. It codes for CAWSVLGTSGNTIYF.

The genes are TRBV6-1 and TRBJ2-7; 7 positions match TRBD1. The CDR3 consists of 16 residues. The germline gives CDR1 MNHNS, CDR2 SASEGT. The V gene end was trimmed by 2 bases and the J gene end by 0 bases; junction bases not matched to a gene: 7. The DNA for the CDR3 is TGTGCCAGCAGTGAAAACGAGGACAGGCACTCCTACGAGCAGTACTTC. Residues: CASSENEDRHSYEQYF.

V gene TRBV9 combines with J gene TRBJ2-7; D perhaps matches TRBD1 (6 bases). This CDR3 comprises 15 residues. Trimming shortened V by 4 bases and J by 2 bases, and 16 bases separated the two germline ends. Germline V lookup: CDR1 SGDLS, CDR2 YYNGEE. CDR3 amino acids: CASSPQRTATYEQYF. The CDR3 DNA reads TGTGCCAGCAGCCCCCAAAGGACAGCCACCTACGAGCAGTACTTC.

V is TRBV2 and J is TRBJ1-6; D is perhaps TRBD1 (5 bases). Germline V CDR1 and CDR2: SNHLY, FYNNEI. The length of the CDR3 is 13 residues. Trimming removed 3 bases from V and 9 bases from J, with 9 bases in between. CDR3 loop: CASSEGGFSPLHF. DNA for the CDR3: TGTGCCAGCAGTGAGGGGGGATTTTCACCCCTCCACTTT.

In its sample, this clone was seen once. The V gene is TRBV7-2, the J gene TRBJ1-2; D is ambiguous. Trimming took off 5 bases at V and 2 bases at J, with 12 bases between the two ends. Per the germline V gene, CDR1 is SGHTA and CDR2 is FQGNSA. The CDR3 runs 14 residues. In DNA form, the CDR3 reads TGTGCCAGCAGCCGCAACCGGGTCAACTATGGCTACACCTTC. The encoded protein is CASSRNRVNYGYTF.

The V gene is TRBV5-1, the J gene TRBJ1-2; 10 positions agree with TRBD1. CDR1 is SGHRS, CDR2 YFSETQ, per germline. CDR3 size: 16 residues. The J segment lost 5 bases and the V segment lost 4 bases, leaving 11 bases of the junction unmatched. The CDR3 reads CASSREAEGQGYGYTF. CDR3 coding DNA: TGCGCCAGCAGCCGGGAGGCCGAGGGACAGGGGTATGGCTACACCTTC.

This clone was recorded at least ten times. The chain joins TRBV5-1 to TRBJ2-3; tentatively, D is TRBD1 or TRBD2 (5 bases each). Germline V lookup: CDR1 SGHRS, CDR2 YFSETQ. There are 13 residues in the CDR3. V was clipped by 4 bases and J by 3 bases, with 9 bases between them. Here the CDR3 DNA reads TGCGCCAGCAGCGCCGAGGGGACAGATACGCAGTATTTT. It specifies CASSAEGTDTQYF.

The rearrangement joins TRBV5-1 to TRBJ1-1; a weak D match, TRBD1 (5 bases). Trimming stripped 2 bases from V and 5 bases from J, with 13 bases between. This CDR3 spans 14 amino acids. Germline values: CDR1 SGHRS, CDR2 YFSETQ. The CDR3 DNA is TGCGCCAGCAGCTTCGATGGCAGGGATACTGAAGCTTTCTTT. Translating gives CASSFDGRDTEAFF.

The chain recombines TRBV5-1 with TRBJ1-4; no clear D gene. The CDR3 loop spans 16 amino acids. Germline V gene data show CDR1 as SGHRS and CDR2 as YFSETQ. Between the trimmed V and J ends, which lost 0 bases and 7 bases, there was a span of 16 bases. CDR3 bases: TGCGCCAGCAGCTTGGGAACGGAGTTTATTTCTGAAAAACTGTTTTTT. This encodes CASSLGTEFISEKLFF. The whole variable domain, filled in from reference TRBV5-1 and TRBJ1-4, reads KAGVTQTPRYLIKTRGQQVTLSCSPISGHRSVSWYQQTPGQGLQFLFEYFSETQRNKGNFPGRFSGRQFSNSRSEMNVSTLELGDSALYLCASSLGTEFISEKLFFGSGTQLSVL.

The V gene is TRBV6-4, the J gene TRBJ2-1, with unresolved D. The length of the CDR3 is 13 residues. Germline loops: CDR1 MRHNA, CDR2 SNTAGT. The V gene lost 2 bases and the J gene lost 6 bases, with 8 bases spanning the gap. The CDR3 region is CASSDTIGNEQFF. The CDR3 DNA reads TGTGCCAGCAGTGACACGATTGGCAATGAGCAGTTCTTC.

This chain joins TRBV6-2 or TRBV6-3 and TRBJ2-5; TRBD2 matches 7 bases. This CDR3 spans 15 amino acids. V was pared by 6 bases and J by 3 bases, with 10 bases of the junction left unmatched. The V gene's germline CDR1 is MNHEY and CDR2 SVGEGT. CDR3 residues: CASSPHDAGEETQYF. CDR3 bases: TGTGCCAGCAGCCCCCATGATGCGGGGGAAGAGACCCAGTACTTC.

The chain recombines TRBV14 with TRBJ2-1, with 7 bases matching TRBD1. The CDR3 spans 16 residues. V dropped 0 bases and J dropped 7; count of bases not matched to a gene: 9. Germline CDR1 SGHDN, CDR2 FVKESK. This chain's CDR3 is CASSQDLGQGENEQFF. The DNA for the CDR3 is TGTGCCAGCAGCCAAGATCTTGGCCAGGGGGAAAATGAGCAGTTCTTC.

The V gene is TRBV6-4, the J gene TRBJ1-2, with 9 bases identical to TRBD1. Germline V gene data show CDR1 as MRHNA and CDR2 as SNTAGT. This CDR3 is built from 15 residues. Trimming took 5 bases from V and 3 from J; bases not matched to a gene: 7. The CDR3 protein is CASSMRQGDYYGYTF. CDR3 nucleotides: TGTGCCAGCAGTATGCGACAGGGGGATTACTATGGCTACACCTTC.

The chain joins TRBV2 to TRBJ1-2; 12 bases map to TRBD1. Germline V gene data show CDR1 as SNHLY and CDR2 as FYNNEI. CDR3 length: 12 residues. V shed 6 bases and J 12 bases; nucleotides not matched to a gene: 5. The CDR3 spells CASRGQGAKDTF. Written as DNA, the CDR3 is TGTGCCAGCAGGGGACAGGGGGCTAAGGACACCTTC.

This chain's CDR3 is CASSLSWTGELFF. DNA for the CDR3: TGTGCCAGCAGCTTAAGTTGGACCGGGGAGCTGTTTTTT. This sequence joins TRBV7-8 and TRBJ2-2; D gene unclear. Trimming took off 2 bases at V and 5 bases at J, with 6 bases between the two ends. This CDR3 contains 13 residues. From germline, CDR1 is SGHVS and CDR2 FQNEAQ.

J is TRBJ1-2 and V is TRBV19; TRBD1 aligns across 7 bases. Germline CDR1 and CDR2: LNHDA and SQIVND (reference sequence). CDR3 length equals 16 residues. V dropped 5 bases and J dropped 4; count of bases not matched to a gene: 13. The CDR3 here is CASSSQTGWVGYGYTF. The CDR3 DNA follows: TGTGCCAGTAGTTCCCAGACAGGGTGGGTCGGCTATGGCTACACCTTC.

The genes are TRBV7-8 and TRBJ2-4; 13 bases agree with TRBD2. Germline lookup yields CDR1 SGHVS and CDR2 FQNEAQ. The junction had 5 bases not matched to a gene; V was cut back by 1 base and J by 2 bases. The CDR3 extends over 18 amino acids. The CDR3 sequence is CASSLGTSGGASKNIQYF. The CDR3 DNA reads TGTGCCAGCAGCTTAGGGACTAGCGGGGGAGCCTCCAAAAACATTCAGTACTTC.

The genes are TRBV7-8 and TRBJ2-7; D perhaps matches TRBD2 (7 bases). V lost 3 bases and J lost 5, with 14 bases in between. This CDR3 has 14 amino acids. The germline V gene has CDR1 SGHVS and CDR2 FQNEAQ. The CDR3 region has the DNA TGTGCCAGCAGCTTGTCGAGAGGGGGGGACGAGCAGTACTTC. Its translation is CASSLSRGGDEQYF. Full variable domain (rest looked up from reference TRBV7-8 and TRBJ2-7): GAGVSQSPRYKVAKRGQDVALRCDPISGHVSLFWYQQALGQGPEFLTYFQNEAQLDKSGLPSDRFFAERPEGSVSTLKIQRTQQEDSAVYLCASSLSRGGDEQYFGPGTRLTVT.

The CDR3 DNA reads TGTGCCAGCAGCCAAGTCCCAGGGATTTCTGGTGAAGCTTTCTTT. Translating gives CASSQVPGISGEAFF. The V call is TRBV3-1 (or the pseudogene TRBV3-2), the J call TRBJ1-1; the D gene is possibly TRBD1 (5 bases). Deletions cut 1 base from V and 7 bases from J, with 16 bases between. The germline gives CDR1 LGHDT, CDR2 YNNKEL (reference sequence). The CDR3 runs 15 residues.

This chain links TRBV7-2 with TRBJ1-5, with unresolved D. Trimming left V 4 bases short and J 3 bases short, with 13 bases between. CDR3 length equals 15 residues. The V gene's germline CDR1 is SGHTA and CDR2 FQGNSA. The CDR3 here is CASSSDPDDNQPQHF. CDR3 sequence (DNA): TGTGCCAGCAGCTCTGACCCGGATGACAATCAGCCCCAGCATTTT.

The DNA for the CDR3 is TGTGCCAGCAGCCCTAGGTTGCAGGGTAAGAGGGCTTTCTTT. Protein product: CASSPRLQGKRAFF. V gene TRBV7-6 combines with J gene TRBJ1-1; possibly TRBD1 for D (5 bases). This CDR3 region has 14 residues. Germline CDR1 is SGHVS and CDR2 is FNYEAQ. Between the trimmed V and J ends, which lost 5 bases and 11 bases, there was a span of 21 bases.

The chain combines TRBV7-9 with TRBJ2-5; no definite D call. The germline V gene has CDR1 SEHNR and CDR2 FQNEAQ (reference sequence). V lost 4 bases to trimming and J lost 3 bases, with 9 bases between them. This CDR3 has 13 amino acids. CDR3 sequence reads: CASSSRSKETQYF. CDR3 DNA sequence: TGTGCCAGCAGCTCGCGGTCGAAAGAGACCCAGTACTTC.

J is TRBJ2-3 and V is TRBV5-1, with TRBD2 matching over 11 bases. The CDR3 extends over 16 amino acids. Germline assignment: CDR1 SGHRS and CDR2 YFSETQ. With V trimmed by 1 base and J by 2 bases, 3 bases remained unmatched. The CDR3 loop reads CASSLLTSGATDTQYF. The CDR3 region has the DNA TGCGCCAGCAGCTTGCTGACTAGCGGGGCCACAGATACGCAGTATTTT.

The gene calls are TRBV27 and TRBJ1-1; TRBD1 matches 9 bases. CDR1 and CDR2 from the germline V gene are MNHEY and SMNVEV (reference sequence). This CDR3 comprises 17 residues. The J segment lost 4 bases and the V segment lost 5 bases, leaving 14 bases of the junction unmatched. CDR3 DNA: TGTGCCAGCAGTGCGACCGGGACAGGGTTCTATATCACTGAAGCTTTCTTT. Protein: CASSATGTGFYITEAFF.

V and J are TRBV29-1 and TRBJ2-7, with D maybe TRBD2 (5 bases). V was pared by 4 bases and J by 2 bases, with 12 bases between. Germline CDR1 reads SQVTM; CDR2 reads ANQGSEA. The length of the CDR3 is 13 residues. The CDR3 DNA reads TGCAGCGTTGCGGTCTCGGAGGCCTACGAGCAGTACTTC. Translated: CSVAVSEAYEQYF.

V and J are TRBV7-9 and TRBJ1-6, with 7 bases fitting TRBD1. Germline V gives CDR1 SEHNR, CDR2 FQNEAQ (reference sequence). J gave up 8 bases and V 8 bases, and 6 bases lay outside the gene matches. This CDR3 spans 13 amino acids. The CDR3 reads CASLQGNDSPLHF. CDR3 nucleotides: TGTGCCAGCCTACAGGGGAATGATTCACCCCTCCACTTT.

In this sample, this clone turned up a few times. The genes are TRBV18 and TRBJ1-4, with 9 bases lining up with TRBD1. CDR3 length equals 18 residues. Trimming removed 0 bases from V and 2 bases from J; junction bases left unmatched: 7. Germline V gene lookup returns CDR1 KGHSH and CDR2 LQKENI. The CDR3 reads CASSPPGTGSYTNEKLFF. The DNA for the CDR3 is TGTGCCAGCTCACCACCCGGGACAGGGTCTTATACTAATGAAAAACTGTTTTTT.

The gene calls are TRBV28 and TRBJ1-6; the D gene is possibly TRBD1 (6 bases). The CDR3 contains 18 residues. Deletions cut 4 bases from V and 9 bases from J, with 25 bases between. CDR1 is MDHEN and CDR2 is SYDVKM in the germline V gene. This CDR3 is CASSSIHLTDRFSSPLHF. The DNA of the CDR3 is TGTGCCAGCAGTTCGATCCACCTAACAGACAGGTTCAGTTCACCCCTCCACTTT.

The genes are TRBV29-1 and TRBJ1-4, with D perhaps TRBD1 (6 bases). The length of the CDR3 is 13 residues. Germline V gene data show CDR1 as SQVTM and CDR2 as ANQGSEA. Trimming took 8 bases from V and 7 from J, leaving 17 bases between them. The CDR3 loop reads CSHTGSAGEKLFF. DNA of the CDR3: TGCAGCCATACAGGGAGTGCAGGTGAAAAACTGTTTTTT.